Below, 22 T cell receptor beta chains from the same sample are listed, as sequenced in a study of blood T cell repertoires in COVID-19. The assay was immunoSEQ multiplex PCR, and TCRdb's table has in-frame clones only and misses some. The table includes about 440,000 clones, approximately 90% detected once. The sample consisted of peripheral blood. The receptors were gathered from a woman in her forties or fifties with COVID-19, enrolled during active disease.

The chain combines TRBV4-1 with TRBJ2-3, with TRBD2 as a possible D gene (5 bases). The V end lost 1 base, the J end lost 1 base, and 9 bases lay between the germline ends. Germline-derived CDR1 and CDR2 are MGHRA and YSYEKL. This CDR3 has 15 residues. In DNA, the CDR3 is TGCGCCAGCAGCCAAGGCGTGAGGGGCACAGATACGCAGTATTTT. Its translation is CASSQGVRGTDTQYF.

This clone has a single count. The rearrangement uses TRBV9 and TRBJ1-4; 9 bases fit TRBD1. The CDR3 is made up of 15 amino acids. Looked up from germline, CDR1 is SGDLS and CDR2 is YYNGEE. V lost 0 bases and J lost 8; bases outside the gene matches: 5. The CDR3 sequence is CASSVGTGEEEKLFF. The CDR3 DNA sequence: TGTGCCAGCAGCGTAGGGACAGGGGAGGAGGAAAAACTGTTTTTT. Filled out from reference TRBV9 and TRBJ1-4, the complete variable domain reads DSGVTQTPKHLITATGQRVTLRCSPRSGDLSVYWYQQSLDQGLQFLIQYYNGEERAKGNILERFSAQQFPDLHSELNLSSLELGDSALYFCASSVGTGEEEKLFFGSGTQLSVL.

The chain joins TRBV19 to TRBJ1-4, with 9 nucleotides matching TRBD1. CDR1 and CDR2 from the germline V gene are LNHDA and SQIVND (reference sequence). The trim removed 6 bases at V and 8 bases at J, leaving 16 bases unmatched. The CDR3 loop spans 17 amino acids. CDR3 sequence: CASSRVSVTGGREKLFF. CDR3 nucleotide sequence: TGTGCCAGTAGCCGGGTTTCTGTGACAGGGGGAAGAGAAAAACTGTTTTTT.

This chain connects TRBV12-5 to TRBJ1-5, with D possibly TRBD1 on 6 matching bases. Looked up from germline, CDR1 is LGHNT and CDR2 is FRNRAP. This CDR3 has 16 residues. Between the trimmed V and J ends, which lost 0 bases and 2 bases, there was a span of 11 bases. The CDR3 loop is CASGLVQGTRNQPQHF. As DNA, the CDR3 is TGTGCTAGTGGTTTGGTACAAGGGACACGCAATCAGCCCCAGCATTTT.

The chain recombines TRBV10-3 with TRBJ1-1, with D maybe TRBD1 (6 bases). The CDR3 is made up of 13 amino acids. Deletions cut 2 bases from V and 6 bases from J, with 10 bases between. Per the germline V gene, CDR1 is ENHRY and CDR2 is SYGVKD. This CDR3 reads CAISEREGAEAFF. The CDR3 DNA reads TGTGCCATCAGTGAGAGGGAGGGGGCTGAAGCTTTCTTT.

The chain links TRBV24-1 to TRBJ2-1, with 8 bases that match TRBD2. With V trimmed by 4 bases and J by 7 bases, 11 bases remained unmatched. Germline V gene data show CDR1 as KGHDR and CDR2 as SFDVKD. The CDR3 contains 16 residues. CDR3: CATSDTGTRSLNEQFF. The CDR3 DNA reads TGTGCCACCAGTGACACCGGGACTAGATCGTTGAATGAGCAGTTCTTC.

The rearrangement uses TRBV6-5 and TRBJ1-2; 9 bases line up with TRBD1. This CDR3 comprises 15 residues. CDR1 is MNHEY and CDR2 is SVGAGI in the germline V gene. Trimming at V came to 6 bases and at J to 3 bases, leaving 8 bases not matched to a gene. CDR3 bases: TGTGCCAGCAGCACGCCCCGGGACAGGGACTATGGCTACACCTTC. Residues: CASSTPRDRDYGYTF.

DNA of the CDR3: TGTGCCAGCAGGTCCACAGGGTTACTTCAGCCCCAGCATTTT. Amino acid sequence: CASRSTGLLQPQHF. The chain has TRBV7-2 and TRBJ1-5; the D gene is possibly TRBD1 (6 bases). V was pared by 6 bases and J by 6 bases, with 15 bases between. The CDR3 totals 14 residues. CDR1 SGHTA and CDR2 FQGNSA come from the germline V gene.

This sequence joins TRBV7-3 and TRBJ2-3; D perhaps matches TRBD2 (5 bases). Trimming took 5 bases from V and 0 from J, leaving 9 bases between them. The CDR3 consists of 14 residues. Germline CDR1 is SGHTA and CDR2 is FQGTGA. CDR3 residues: CASSPWTSTDTQYF. The CDR3 DNA sequence: TGTGCCAGCAGCCCGTGGACTAGCACAGATACGCAGTATTTT.

The J gene is TRBJ1-3, the V gene TRBV6-6; D ambiguous. Deletions cut 6 bases from V and 8 bases from J, with 8 bases between. This CDR3 contains 11 residues. Germline CDR1 reads MNHNY; CDR2 reads SVGAGI (reference sequence). The DNA for the CDR3 is TGTGCCAGCAGCGCCGGGGACACCATATATTTT. As protein: CASSAGDTIYF.

The chain employs TRBV7-9 and TRBJ2-3, with D possibly TRBD2 on 6 matching bases. V was pared by 3 bases and J by 5 bases, with 21 bases between. Germline CDR1 SEHNR, CDR2 FQNEAQ (reference sequence). The CDR3 loop spans 17 amino acids. CDR3 DNA sequence: TGTGCCAGCAGCTTTAAGCCGGCGTCACTAGCACAAGATACGCAGTATTTT. Amino acids: CASSFKPASLAQDTQYF.

Only one count was recorded for this clone. This CDR3 is CAGQTNYGYTF. DNA for the CDR3: TGTGCCGGCCAGACTAACTATGGCTACACCTTC. The chain links TRBV28 to TRBJ1-2; the D is unclear. V gave up 11 bases and J gave up 0 bases, with 7 bases separating them. Germline CDR1 and CDR2: MDHEN and SYDVKM. CDR3 length: 11 residues.

The chain joins TRBV28 to TRBJ1-2; D might be TRBD1 (5 bases). The V gene's germline CDR1 is MDHEN and CDR2 SYDVKM. V was pared by 4 bases and J by 6 bases, with 27 bases between. The CDR3 spans 18 residues. The DNA for the CDR3 is TGTGCCAGCAGTTACGACAGCCGCTCAAATAGGCCTTCAGATGGCTACACCTTC. It yields the protein CASSYDSRSNRPSDGYTF.

The chain carries TRBV6-1 and TRBJ1-2; D possibly corresponds to TRBD1 (6 bases). The V end lost 1 base, the J end lost 8 bases, and 20 bases lay between the germline ends. Germline-derived CDR1 and CDR2 are MNHNS and SASEGT. The CDR3 has 16 residues. The CDR3 DNA follows: TGTGCCAGCAGTGAAGGTACAGGGACCCTCGCTAACGGCTACACCTTC. It specifies CASSEGTGTLANGYTF.

This clone has only one observation. The chain recombines TRBV6-5 with TRBJ1-5; maybe TRBD1 (6 bases). The CDR3 is 15 residues long. The germline gives CDR1 MNHEY, CDR2 SVGAGI. V was clipped by 5 bases and J by 2 bases, with 13 bases between them. DNA of the CDR3: TGTGCCAGCAGTCCACAGGGTTGGGGCAATCAGCCCCAGCATTTT. Amino acids: CASSPQGWGNQPQHF.

This clone was counted once. This sequence joins TRBV7-8 and TRBJ1-2, with D maybe TRBD1 (5 bases). In germline, CDR1 is SGHVS, CDR2 FQNEAQ. This CDR3 has 14 amino acids. V was clipped by 1 base and J by 4 bases, with 10 bases between them. The CDR3 sequence: CASSLGGGRYGYTF. The CDR3 region has the DNA TGTGCCAGCAGCTTAGGCGGGGGTCGCTATGGCTACACCTTC.

This chain joins TRBV7-3 and TRBJ2-3, with D perhaps matching TRBD2 (6 bases). Germline V gene sequence: CDR1 SGHTA, CDR2 FQGTGA. V lost 3 bases and J lost 5, with 12 bases in between. The CDR3 is made up of 14 amino acids. CDR3 bases: TGTGCCAGCAGCTTCTCCTGGAGGGGAGATACGCAGTATTTT. Translated: CASSFSWRGDTQYF.

The chain couples TRBV6-1 to TRBJ2-3; no definite D call. This CDR3 region has 14 residues. V lost 3 bases and J lost 0, with 7 bases in between. The V gene's germline CDR1 is MNHNS and CDR2 SASEGT. CDR3 residues: CASSDGSSTDTQYF. For the CDR3, the DNA is TGTGCCAGCAGTGACGGGTCAAGCACAGATACGCAGTATTTT.

This rearrangement joins TRBV7-9 to TRBJ1-2, with 7 bases that match TRBD1. Germline V lookup: CDR1 SEHNR, CDR2 FQNEAQ (reference sequence). The ends lost 0 bases at V and 1 base at J; junction bases unmatched: 5. The CDR3 extends over 16 amino acids. The CDR3 reads CASSLALGDSNYGYTF. The CDR3 DNA sequence: TGTGCCAGCAGCTTAGCGCTCGGGGACAGTAACTATGGCTACACCTTC.

The chain links TRBV18 to TRBJ2-2, with 8 positions matching TRBD1. This CDR3 contains 14 residues. Germline trimming cut 5 bases from V and 4 bases from J; bases unmatched to any gene: 3. Germline CDR1 KGHSH, CDR2 LQKENI. The CDR3 DNA follows: TGTGCCAGCTCAGTGACAGGGGTCACCGGGGAGCTGTTTTTT. Protein product: CASSVTGVTGELFF.

The rearrangement links TRBV10-3 to TRBJ2-3; tentatively, D is TRBD2 (6 bases). Germline CDR1 reads ENHRY; CDR2 reads SYGVKD. The CDR3 covers 15 residues. V was cut by 6 bases and J by 3 bases, with 16 bases left in between. CDR3 residues: CAISFAGSITDTQYF. CDR3 in DNA: TGTGCCATCAGCTTTGCGGGGAGCATAACAGATACGCAGTATTTT.

CDR3 DNA: TGTGCCAGCAGGCCGGAGCAGGGGAATTCACCCCTCCACTTT. It is translated as CASRPEQGNSPLHF. V gene TRBV2 combines with J gene TRBJ1-6; TRBD1 might be the D (6 bases). Deletions cut 6 bases from V and 7 bases from J, with 13 bases between. The germline gives CDR1 SNHLY, CDR2 FYNNEI. The CDR3 is 14 residues long. The full variable domain, rest sourced from reference TRBV2 and TRBJ1-6, is EPEVTQTPSHQVTQMGQEVILRCVPISNHLYFYWYRQILGQKVEFLVSFYNNEISEKSEIFDDQFSVERPDGSNFTLKIRSTKLEDSAMYFCASRPEQGNSPLHFGNGTRLTVT.